This is a list of T cell receptor beta chains from one sample in a study of T-cell reconstitution after alpha-beta-depleted transplantation in children. One entry per CDR3 protein, called by TCRdb with MiXCR from the PCR reads. The sample carries more than 450,000 distinct CDR3 sequences, around 16% recorded once. Sample: PBMCs from the stem cell graft donor, taken from the stem cell graft. The receptors stem from a human donor who donated a stem cell graft to a child with acute lymphoblastic leukemia. Each CDR3 is given with its conserved first and last residue. The order of the fields is V gene, CDR3 protein.

TRBV3-1 | CASSQPGGRLTYEQYF
TRBV7-6 | CASSLPLTSRDNEQFF
TRBV11-2 | CASSFTGGGGSNEQFF
TRBV9 | CASSVASGGGHGYTF
TRBV29-1 | CSVVGQGPYEQYF
TRBV3-1 | CASSQDSSGGSYEQYF
TRBV25-1 | CASSELGDRNLNEQFF
TRBV5-1 | CASSFGTGWTGNTIYF
TRBV6-5 | CASSYSGALRYEQYF
TRBV20-1 | CSASDPGWGNEQFF
TRBV27 | CASSPLTHNEQFF
TRBV20-1 | CSATDRVSSTEAFF
TRBV7-9 | CASSLDRSPAFF
TRBV29-1 | CSVTDRFKSNEQFF
TRBV15 | CATSSPSQAQETQYF
TRBV20-1 | CSARERIAGSSYNEQFF
TRBV19 | CASSVGLAGVANNEQFF
TRBV20-1 | CSARPRLAGEYNEQFF
TRBV6-1 | CASSVEGVEEKLFF
TRBV10-3 | CAISGDKLSYYEQYF
TRBV30 | CAWDRGSEQYF
TRBV4-2 | CASSPNSVRVSSQPQHF
TRBV12-3/TRBV12-4 | CASSSGPGGGYEQYF
TRBV20-1 | CSAGTGTLDTIYF
TRBV20-1 | CSASGGENTIYF
TRBV25-1 | CASSGLAQGGYEQYF
TRBV5-1 | CASSLTRVHGYTF
TRBV29-1 | CSASKTGPEGGEQYF
TRBV10-3 | CAISEVTSGPYNEQFF
TRBV5-4 | CASSQGLAVYEQYF
TRBV5-1 | CASSFSDGTGTYTGELFF
TRBV20-1 | CSARPGQRADSPLHF
TRBV12-3/TRBV12-4 | CASSRAPAGVLDTQYF
TRBV29-1 | CSVRQGDNSPLHF
TRBV19 | CASSIGISAGSSYNEQFF
TRBV24-1 | CATSARDRRSSYNEQFF
TRBV15 | CATSRDQSTDTQYF
TRBV15 | CAALSGTRNEQFF
TRBV5-1 | CASSRGGLVPTGELFF
TRBV11-2 | CASSFPREGGRSYNEQFF
TRBV5-1 | CASSPLTYDLYGYTF
TRBV5-6 | CASSLFGRSRYDEQFF
TRBV5-6 | CASSLLFSGRLGETQYF
TRBV5-4 | CASSLPGLAGVGEQFF
TRBV28 | CASSSDNRAYGYTF
TRBV6-1 | CASRAGQGVNIQYF
TRBV30 | CAAAPSTDTQYF
TRBV20-1 | CSAPWTGGHEAFF
TRBV20-1 | CSAQPVGEANYGYTF
TRBV7-2 | CASSPWGSDYEQYF
TRBV28 | CASRPQGAKGYTF
TRBV20-1 | CSARDVQRYEQYF
TRBV12-3/TRBV12-4 | CASSFGGDGSPLHF
TRBV3-1 | CASSQTGDQETQYF